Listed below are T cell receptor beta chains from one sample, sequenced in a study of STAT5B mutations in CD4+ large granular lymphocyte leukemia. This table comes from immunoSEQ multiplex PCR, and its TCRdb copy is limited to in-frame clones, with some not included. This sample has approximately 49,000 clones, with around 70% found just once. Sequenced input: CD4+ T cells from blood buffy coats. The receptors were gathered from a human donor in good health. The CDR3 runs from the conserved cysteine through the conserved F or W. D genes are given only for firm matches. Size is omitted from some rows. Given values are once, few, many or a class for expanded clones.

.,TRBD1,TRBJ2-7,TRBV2,CASRKMSDRGNEQYF,TGTGCCAGCAGGAAAATGTCGGACAGGGGAAACGAGCAGTACTTC
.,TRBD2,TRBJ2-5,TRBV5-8,CASSLVASGAQETQYF,TGTGCCAGCAGCTTGGTGGCTAGCGGGGCCCAAGAGACCCAGTACTTC
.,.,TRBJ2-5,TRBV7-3,CASSFSSLETQYF,TGTGCCAGCAGCTTCTCTAGCCTAGAGACCCAGTACTTC
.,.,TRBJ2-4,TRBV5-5,CASSSQGPNIQYF,TGTGCCAGCAGCTCTCAAGGGCCGAACATTCAGTACTTC
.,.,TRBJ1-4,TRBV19,CASTTGGATNEKLFF,TGTGCCAGTACCACTGGAGGGGCAACTAATGAAAAACTGTTTTTT
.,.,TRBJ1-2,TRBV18,CASSPSRGEAEGYTF,TGTGCCAGCTCACCATCCCGGGGGGAGGCCGAAGGCTACACCTTC
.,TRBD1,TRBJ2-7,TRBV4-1,CASSLGWGQGNEQYF,TGCGCCAGCAGCCTGGGCTGGGGACAGGGGAACGAGCAGTACTTC
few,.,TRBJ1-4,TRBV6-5,CAGPIWATNEKLFF,TGTGCCGGCCCCATTTGGGCAACTAATGAAAAACTGTTTTTT
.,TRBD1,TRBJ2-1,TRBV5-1,CASSPGQGVGEQFF,TGCGCCAGCAGCCCGGGACAGGGGGTCGGTGAGCAGTTCTTC
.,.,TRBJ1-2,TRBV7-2,CASSRGGEGYGYTF,TGTGCCAGCAGCCGCGGCGGGGAGGGCTATGGCTACACCTTC
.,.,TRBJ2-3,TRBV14,CASSPGQYDTDTQYF,TGTGCCAGCAGCCCAGGACAGTACGACACAGATACGCAGTATTTT
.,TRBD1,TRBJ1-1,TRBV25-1,CASSLQGVADTEAFF,TGTGCCAGCAGTCTACAGGGGGTGGCTGACACTGAAGCTTTCTTT
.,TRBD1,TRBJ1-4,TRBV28,CASRPNRGWGEKLFF,TGTGCCAGCAGACCAAACAGGGGATGGGGTGAAAAACTGTTTTTT
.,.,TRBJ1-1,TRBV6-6,CASSYSERGSEAFF,TGTGCCAGCAGTTACTCGGAGCGGGGATCTGAAGCTTTCTTT
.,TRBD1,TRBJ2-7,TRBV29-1,CSVRGQAGGEQYF,TGCAGCGTTAGGGGACAGGCCGGGGGCGAGCAGTACTTC
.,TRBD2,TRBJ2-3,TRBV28,CASSYPLAGGADTQYF,TGTGCCAGCAGCTACCCACTAGCGGGGGGGGCAGATACGCAGTATTTT
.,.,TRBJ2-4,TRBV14,CASSQDPVRNIQYF,TGTGCCAGCAGCCAAGATCCGGTCCGAAACATTCAGTACTTC
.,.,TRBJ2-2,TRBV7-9,CASSFLETGPGELFF,TGTGCCAGCAGCTTCCTCGAGACAGGCCCCGGGGAGCTGTTTTTT
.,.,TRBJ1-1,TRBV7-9,CASSLGIGGWTEAFF,TGTGCCAGCAGCTTAGGGATCGGGGGTTGGACTGAAGCTTTCTTT
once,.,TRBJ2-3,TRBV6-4,CASRRTKESTDTQYF,TGTGCCAGCAGAAGGACAAAAGAAAGCACAGATACGCAGTATTTT
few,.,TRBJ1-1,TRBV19,CASSIVNSAAFF,TGTGCCAGTAGTATAGTGAACAGTGCGGCTTTCTTT
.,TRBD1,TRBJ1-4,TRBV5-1,CASSGGRDSRNEKLFF,TGCGCCAGCAGCGGAGGCCGGGACAGCCGGAATGAAAAACTGTTTTTT
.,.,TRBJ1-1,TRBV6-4,CASSDSWGPGGAGNTEAFF,TGTGCCAGCAGTGACTCGTGGGGTCCGGGGGGCGCGGGGAACACTGAAGCTTTCTTT
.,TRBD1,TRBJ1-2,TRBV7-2,CASSGQGGYGYTF,TGTGCCAGCAGCGGACAGGGAGGATATGGCTACACCTTC
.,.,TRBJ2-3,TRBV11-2,CASSLDRSTDTQYF,TGTGCCAGCAGCTTGGACAGAAGTACAGATACGCAGTATTTT
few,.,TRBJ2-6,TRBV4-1,CASSQDSGIYSGANVLTF,TGCGCCAGCAGCCAAGACTCAGGAATTTACTCTGGGGCCAACGTCCTGACTTTC
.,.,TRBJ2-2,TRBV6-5,CASSYSWDSQAGELFF,TGTGCCAGCAGTTACTCCTGGGACTCACAGGCCGGGGAGCTGTTTTTT
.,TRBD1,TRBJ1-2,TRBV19,CASSPLQGANYGYTF,TGTGCCAGTAGTCCCTTACAGGGGGCAAACTATGGCTACACCTTC
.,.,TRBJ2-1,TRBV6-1,CASSLTGLADEQFF,TGTGCCAGCAGCCTGACAGGTCTTGCGGATGAGCAGTTCTTC
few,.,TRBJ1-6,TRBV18,CASSPNSDRLHF,TGTGCCAGCTCCCCCAATTCAGATCGGCTCCACTTT
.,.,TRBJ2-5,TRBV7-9,CASSLGGGQETQYF,TGTGCCAGCAGCTTAGGGGGAGGTCAAGAGACCCAGTACTTC
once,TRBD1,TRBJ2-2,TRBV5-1,CASSYGTANTGELFF,TGCGCCAGCAGCTATGGGACAGCGAACACCGGGGAGCTGTTTTTT
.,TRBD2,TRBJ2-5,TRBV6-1,CASSVAGGPNQETQYF,TGTGCCAGCAGTGTAGCGGGGGGGCCGAACCAAGAGACCCAGTACTTC
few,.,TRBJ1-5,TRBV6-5,CASSPRGDQPQHF,TGTGCCAGCAGCCCACGGGGGGATCAGCCCCAGCATTTT
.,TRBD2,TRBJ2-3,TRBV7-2,CASSLELAGGTDTQYF,TGTGCCAGCAGCTTAGAACTAGCGGGGGGGACAGATACGCAGTATTTT
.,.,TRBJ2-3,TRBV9,CASSVAGGTQYF,TGTGCCAGCAGCGTAGCGGGGGGCACGCAGTATTTT
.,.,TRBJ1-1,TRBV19,CASSRVASGAFF,TGTGCCAGTAGTAGAGTGGCCTCGGGTGCTTTCTTT
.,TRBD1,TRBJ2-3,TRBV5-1,CASSLYAGGQGASDTQYF,TGCGCCAGCAGCTTGTATGCGGGGGGACAGGGGGCCTCAGATACGCAGTATTTT
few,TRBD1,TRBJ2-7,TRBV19,CASGTGNLREQYF,TGTGCCAGCGGGACAGGGAACCTTCGGGAGCAGTACTTC
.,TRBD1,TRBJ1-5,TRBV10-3,CAISPGTGVGQPQHF,TGTGCCATCAGCCCCGGGACAGGGGTTGGTCAGCCCCAGCATTTT
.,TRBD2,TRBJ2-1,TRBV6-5,CASISTGTSSNEQFF,TGTGCCAGCATCAGTACAGGGACTAGTTCCAATGAGCAGTTCTTC
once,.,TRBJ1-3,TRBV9,CASGLGTGNTIYF,TGTGCCAGCGGGCTAGGTACTGGAAACACCATATATTTT
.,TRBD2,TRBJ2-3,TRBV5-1,CASSPGTSGGPTDTQYF,TGCGCCAGCAGCCCCGGGACTAGCGGGGGGCCCACAGATACGCAGTATTTT
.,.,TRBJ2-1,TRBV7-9,CASSRQGSYNEQFF,TGTGCCAGCAGTCGTCAGGGATCCTACAATGAGCAGTTCTTC
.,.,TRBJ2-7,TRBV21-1,CASRPPGDDEQYF,TGTGCCAGCCGACCCCCGGGGGACGACGAGCAGTACTTC
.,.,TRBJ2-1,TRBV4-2,CASSQDAGRNEQFF,TGTGCCAGCAGCCAAGATGCCGGTCGCAATGAGCAGTTCTTC
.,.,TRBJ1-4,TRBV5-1,CASRARDGNEKLFF,TGCGCCAGCAGGGCCCGGGACGGCAATGAAAAACTGTTTTTT
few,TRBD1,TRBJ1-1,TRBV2,CASSEAGQVVGAFF,TGTGCCAGCAGTGAAGCGGGACAGGTGGTCGGAGCTTTCTTT
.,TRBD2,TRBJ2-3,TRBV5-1,CASQGLAGRDTQYF,TGCGCCAGCCAAGGACTAGCGGGGCGAGATACGCAGTATTTT